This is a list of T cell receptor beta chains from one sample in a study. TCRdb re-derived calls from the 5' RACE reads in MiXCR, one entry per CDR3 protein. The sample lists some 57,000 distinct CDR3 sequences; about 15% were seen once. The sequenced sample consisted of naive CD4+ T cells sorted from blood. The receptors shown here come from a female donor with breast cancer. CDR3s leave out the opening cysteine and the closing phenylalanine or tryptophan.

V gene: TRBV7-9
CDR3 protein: ASTLGNYGYT

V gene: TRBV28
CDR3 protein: AIQTRTGGSYEQY

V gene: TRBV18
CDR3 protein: ASSLGTGRNEKLF

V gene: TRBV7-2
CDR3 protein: ASSLSRGSTYEQY

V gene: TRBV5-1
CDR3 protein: ASGLASNQPQH

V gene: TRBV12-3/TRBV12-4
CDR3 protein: ASTLAGASTEAF

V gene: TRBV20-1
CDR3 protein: SARDGGANYGYT

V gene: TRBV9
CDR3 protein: ASSVGGDGDIREQY

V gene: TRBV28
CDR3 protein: ASSFSRGQGGGTDTQY

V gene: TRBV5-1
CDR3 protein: ASSLGASGLETQY

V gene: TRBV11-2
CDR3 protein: ASNPRSTSGTDTQY

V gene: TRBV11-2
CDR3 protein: ASSLGSVTGELF

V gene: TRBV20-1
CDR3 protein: SAKGQGIQPQH

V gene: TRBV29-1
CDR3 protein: SVEQGALGTEAF

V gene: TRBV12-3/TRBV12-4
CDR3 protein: ASSFGQGPQPQH

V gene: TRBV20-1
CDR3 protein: SARNMGQGSEAF

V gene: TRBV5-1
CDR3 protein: ASSPVPSYEQY

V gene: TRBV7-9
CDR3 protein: ASSSTGPTYEQY

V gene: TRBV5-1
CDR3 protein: ASSLGFNYEQY

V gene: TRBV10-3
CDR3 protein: AARDSTYEQY